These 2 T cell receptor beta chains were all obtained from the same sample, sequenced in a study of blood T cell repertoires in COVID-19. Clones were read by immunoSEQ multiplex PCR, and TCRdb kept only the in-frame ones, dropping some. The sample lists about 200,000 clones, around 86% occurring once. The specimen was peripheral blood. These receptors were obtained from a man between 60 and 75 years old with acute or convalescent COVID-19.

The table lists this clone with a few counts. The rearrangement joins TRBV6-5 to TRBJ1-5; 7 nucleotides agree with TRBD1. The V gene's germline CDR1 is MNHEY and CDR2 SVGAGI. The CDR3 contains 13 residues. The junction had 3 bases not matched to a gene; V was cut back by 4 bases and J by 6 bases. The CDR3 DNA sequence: TGTGCCAGCAGTTTCGACAGGGTTCAGCCCCAGCATTTT. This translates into CASSFDRVQPQHF.

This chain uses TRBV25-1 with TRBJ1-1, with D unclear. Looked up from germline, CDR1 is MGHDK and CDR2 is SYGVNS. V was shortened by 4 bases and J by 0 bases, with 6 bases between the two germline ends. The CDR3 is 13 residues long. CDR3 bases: TGTGCCAGCAGTGTAGCGGTGAACACTGAAGCTTTCTTT. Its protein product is CASSVAVNTEAFF.